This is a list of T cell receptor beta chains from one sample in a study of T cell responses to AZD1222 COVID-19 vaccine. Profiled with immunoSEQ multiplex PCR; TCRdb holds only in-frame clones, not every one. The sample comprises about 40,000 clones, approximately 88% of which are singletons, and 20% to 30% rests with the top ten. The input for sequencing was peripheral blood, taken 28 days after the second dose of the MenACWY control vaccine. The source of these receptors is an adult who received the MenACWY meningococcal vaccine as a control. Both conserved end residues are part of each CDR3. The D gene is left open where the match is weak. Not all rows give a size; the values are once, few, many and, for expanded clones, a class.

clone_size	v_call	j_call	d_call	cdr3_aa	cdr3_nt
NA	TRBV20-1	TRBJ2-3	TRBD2	CSASSMRGSTDTQYF	TGCAGTGCTAGTAGTATGCGGGGGAGCACAGATACGCAGTATTTT
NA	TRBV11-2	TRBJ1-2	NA	CASSLTGDLNYGYTF	TGTGCCAGCAGCCTTACGGGGGACCTTAACTATGGCTACACCTTC
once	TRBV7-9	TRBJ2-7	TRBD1	CASSQRTGLPYEQYF	TGTGCCAGCAGCCAACGGACAGGCCTGCCCTACGAGCAGTACTTC
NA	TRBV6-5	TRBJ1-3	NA	CASIRGDTIYF	TGTGCCAGCATAAGAGGGGACACCATATATTTT
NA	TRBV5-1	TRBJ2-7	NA	CASSLVAGYEQYF	TGCGCCAGCAGCTTGGTTGCGGGCTACGAGCAGTACTTC
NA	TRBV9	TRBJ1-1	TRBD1	CASSETGGFEAFF	TGTGCCAGCAGCGAGACAGGGGGCTTTGAAGCTTTCTTT
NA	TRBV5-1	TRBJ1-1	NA	CASSLSAGEAFF	TGCGCCAGCAGCTTGTCGGCGGGTGAAGCTTTCTTT
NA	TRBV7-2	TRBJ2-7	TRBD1	CASSKNRGPYEQYF	TGTGCCAGCAGCAAAAACAGGGGGCCCTACGAGCAGTACTTC
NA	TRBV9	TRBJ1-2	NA	CASARGGINYGYTF	TGTGCCAGTGCCAGAGGGGGAATTAACTATGGCTACACCTTC
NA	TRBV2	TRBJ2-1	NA	CASRSDYGPSGQFF	TGTGCCAGCAGATCCGATTACGGCCCGTCGGGGCAGTTCTTC
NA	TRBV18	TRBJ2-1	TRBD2	CASSPVSGRNNEQFF	TGTGCCAGCTCACCGGTTAGCGGGAGAAACAATGAGCAGTTCTTC
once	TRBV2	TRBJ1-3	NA	CASSEVRNTIYF	TGTGCCAGCAGTGAAGTTCGAAACACCATATATTTT
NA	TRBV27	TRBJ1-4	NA	CASSPRALNEKLFF	TGTGCCAGCAGTCCCCGGGCCCTCAATGAAAAACTGTTTTTT
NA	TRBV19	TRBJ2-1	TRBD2	CASTEGGQGYNEQFF	TGTGCCAGTACGGAGGGAGGGCAAGGGTACAATGAGCAGTTCTTC
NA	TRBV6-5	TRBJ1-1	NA	CASSYGRRSTEAFF	TGTGCCAGCAGTTACGGTCGGCGAAGCACTGAAGCTTTCTTT
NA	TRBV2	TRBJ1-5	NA	CASRGGRTFNQPQHF	TGTGCCAGCAGGGGGGGACGGACTTTCAATCAGCCCCAGCATTTT
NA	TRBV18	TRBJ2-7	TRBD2	CASSPGLALEQYF	TGTGCCAGCTCCCCGGGACTAGCCTTGGAGCAGTACTTC
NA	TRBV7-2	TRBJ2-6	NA	CASSFQVLASGANVLTF	TGTGCCAGCAGCTTCCAAGTACTGGCCTCTGGGGCCAACGTCCTGACTTTC
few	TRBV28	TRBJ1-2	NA	CASRSSSSYRHSNYGYTF	TGTGCCAGCAGGTCCAGCTCATCCTACAGACATTCTAACTATGGCTACACCTTC
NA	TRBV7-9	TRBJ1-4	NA	CASTVLGLGEKLFF	TGTGCCAGTACTGTCCTGGGATTGGGTGAAAAACTGTTTTTT
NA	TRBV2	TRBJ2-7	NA	CASGRGRAGGGEQYF	TGTGCCAGCGGGAGGGGCCGGGCAGGGGGCGGCGAGCAGTACTTC